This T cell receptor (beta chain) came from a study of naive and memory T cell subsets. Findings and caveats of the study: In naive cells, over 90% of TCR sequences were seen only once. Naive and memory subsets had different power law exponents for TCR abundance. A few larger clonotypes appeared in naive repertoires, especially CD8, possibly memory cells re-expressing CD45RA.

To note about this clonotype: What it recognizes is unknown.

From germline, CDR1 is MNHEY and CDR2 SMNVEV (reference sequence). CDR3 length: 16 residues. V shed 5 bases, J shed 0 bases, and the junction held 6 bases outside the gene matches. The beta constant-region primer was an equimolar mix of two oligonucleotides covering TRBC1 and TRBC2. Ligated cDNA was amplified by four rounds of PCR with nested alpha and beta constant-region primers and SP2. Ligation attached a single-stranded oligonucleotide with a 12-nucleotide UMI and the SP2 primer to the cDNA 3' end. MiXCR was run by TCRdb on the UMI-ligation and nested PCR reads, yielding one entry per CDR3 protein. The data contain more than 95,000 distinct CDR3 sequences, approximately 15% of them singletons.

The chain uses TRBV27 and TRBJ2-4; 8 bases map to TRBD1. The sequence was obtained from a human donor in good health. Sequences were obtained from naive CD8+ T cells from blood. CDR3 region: CASSGRQGLAKNIQYF. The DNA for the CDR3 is TGTGCCAGCAGTGGGAGACAGGGGCTAGCCAAAAACATTCAGTACTTC.